What follows are 5 T cell receptor beta chains derived from one specimen sequenced in a study of blood T cell repertoires in COVID-19. Produced via immunoSEQ multiplex PCR; TCRdb's table is partial and in-frame only. Seen here are 90,000 to 120,000 clones, roughly nine tenths observed once, and the top ten hold more than 4.5%. The sequenced sample was peripheral blood. All receptors come from a man aged 35-49 years with active or convalescent COVID-19.

The V gene is TRBV10-3, the J gene TRBJ2-7, with 12 positions matching TRBD2. CDR3 length equals 15 residues. Trimming at V came to 7 bases and at J to 2 bases, leaving 6 bases not matched to a gene. Germline V gives CDR1 ENHRY, CDR2 SYGVKD. The CDR3 protein is CAIKQLAGGAYEQYF. In nucleotides, the CDR3 is TGTGCCATCAAACAACTAGCGGGAGGAGCCTACGAGCAGTACTTC.

The V and J genes are TRBV19 and TRBJ2-7; D possibly corresponds to TRBD1 (6 bases). With 5 bases removed from V and 0 bases from J, the gap between germline ends came to 14 bases. CDR3 length: 15 amino acids. Germline V lookup: CDR1 LNHDA, CDR2 SQIVND (reference sequence). CDR3 bases: TGTGCCAGTAGTCGGACCCCACAGGGCTCCTACGAGCAGTACTTC. This codes for CASSRTPQGSYEQYF.

The chain links TRBV19 to TRBJ1-2; 7 bases match TRBD1. The CDR3 consists of 15 residues. J was trimmed by 4 bases and V by 4 bases; bases with no gene match: 9. Germline-derived CDR1 and CDR2 are LNHDA and SQIVND (reference sequence). As DNA, the CDR3 is TGTGCCAGTAGTACACACACGACAGGGTCCTATGGCTACACCTTC. Translating gives CASSTHTTGSYGYTF.

The chain joins TRBV19 to TRBJ1-5; TRBD1 aligns across 7 bases. Germline V gene sequence: CDR1 LNHDA, CDR2 SQIVND (reference sequence). The junction had 6 bases not matched to a gene; V was cut back by 7 bases and J by 3 bases. The CDR3 runs 14 residues. The chain's CDR3 is CASNSGGFNQPQHF. CDR3 coding DNA: TGTGCCAGTAACTCAGGGGGTTTCAATCAGCCCCAGCATTTT.

V is TRBV11-2 and J is TRBJ1-1; 9 positions agree with TRBD1. CDR1 is SGHAT and CDR2 is FQNNGV in the germline V gene. V trimming: 5 bases; J trimming: 10 bases; junction bases outside the gene matches: 8. The CDR3 extends over 13 amino acids. The CDR3 spells CASSPGTGMGAFF. Written as DNA, the CDR3 is TGTGCCAGCAGCCCCGGGACAGGGATGGGAGCTTTCTTT.